This TCR beta chain emerged from a study of CD8 T cells in ankylosing spondylitis. This clonotype was seen a few times. TCRdb re-analysed the 5' RACE reads in MiXCR, keeping a single row per CDR3 protein. The sample shows roughly 180,000 distinct CDR3 sequences, around a tenth of them seen only once. With 5 bases removed from V and 7 bases from J, the gap between germline ends came to 14 bases. The V gene's germline CDR1 is SGHTA and CDR2 FQGNSA. The length of the CDR3 is 14 residues. The sample taken for sequencing was blood, either unsorted or a sorted T cell fraction (not recorded which). The receptor comes from a female donor with ankylosing spondylitis or in good health (not recorded which). V usage is TRBV7-2 and J usage is TRBJ2-2; D unresolved. The CDR3 DNA sequence: TGTGCCAGCAGCGCGTTTGGGATTCTCGGGGAGCTGTTTTTT. It encodes CASSAFGILGELFF. The full variable domain, with the rest looked up from reference TRBV7-2 and TRBJ2-2, is GAGVSQSPSNKVTEKGKDVELRCDPISGHTALYWYRQSLGQGLEFLIYFQGNSAPDKSGLPSDRFSAERTGGSVSTLTIQRTQQEDSAVYLCASSAFGILGELFFGEGSRLTVL.